This T cell receptor (beta chain) was sequenced in a study of blood T cell repertoires in COVID-19. This CDR3 comprises 15 residues. Trimming took 7 bases from V and 6 from J; bases not matched to a gene: 12. Germline assignment: CDR1 SQVTM and CDR2 ANQGSEA. The assay was immunoSEQ multiplex PCR, and TCRdb's table has in-frame clones only and misses some. The data hold around 500,000 clones, with 75% to 90% observed a single time. The TCR was taken from a human donor in a cohort sampled during active COVID-19. Sequencing was performed on peripheral blood. The chain joins TRBV29-1 to TRBJ2-1; TRBD2 matches 10 bases. The CDR3 nucleotides are TGCAGCGCCCAGAGGGGGACTAGCGTAGTCAATGAGCAGTTCTTC. This codes for CSAQRGTSVVNEQFF.